A single sample is the source of the 28 T cell receptor beta chains below, sequenced in a study of blood T cell repertoires in COVID-19. Data came from immunoSEQ multiplex PCR; TCRdb stores just in-frame clones and leaves some out. The table includes 90,000 to 120,000 clones, around 91% detected once. Sequencing was carried out using peripheral blood. All receptors derive from a woman aged 80 or over with acute or convalescent COVID-19.

About this clone: Distinct nucleotide sequences in the sample also encode this CDR3. The CDR3 DNA follows: TGTGCCAGCAGCCCCGGACTCGCTGGCGGAGAGACCCAGTACTTC. Translating gives CASSPGLAGGETQYF. This chain uses TRBV3-1 (or the pseudogene TRBV3-2) with TRBJ2-5; tentatively, D is TRBD2 (5 bases). Germline loops: CDR1 LGHDT, CDR2 YNNKEL (reference sequence). The CDR3 is 15 amino acids. V was clipped by 4 bases and J by 4 bases, with 16 bases between them.

V and J are TRBV19 and TRBJ1-2; D gene uncertain. V was cut by 1 base and J by 4 bases, with 13 bases left in between. This CDR3 is built from 15 residues. The germline V gene encodes CDR1 LNHDA and CDR2 SQIVND (reference sequence). The CDR3 bases are TGTGCCAGTAGTATAGGTGGAGGGTCGGCCTATGGCTACACCTTC. Residues: CASSIGGGSAYGYTF. Full variable domain (rest looked up from reference TRBV19 and TRBJ1-2): DGGITQSPKYLFRKEGQNVTLSCEQNLNHDAMYWYRQDPGQGLRLIYYSQIVNDFQKGDIAEGYSVSREKKESFPLTVTSAQKNPTAFYLCASSIGGGSAYGYTFGSGTRLTVV.

CDR3 bases: TGTGCCATCAGTGAGTCGGGGGGGAGCTACAATGAGCAGTTCTTC. Amino acid sequence: CAISESGGSYNEQFF. This rearrangement joins TRBV10-3 to TRBJ2-1; 7 nucleotides align to TRBD2. With V trimmed by 0 bases and J by 3 bases, 2 bases remained unmatched. Germline CDR1 and CDR2: ENHRY and SYGVKD. The CDR3 is 15 residues long.

The chain links TRBV10-2 to TRBJ2-7, with TRBD1 matching over 7 bases. The V segment lost 6 bases and the J segment 0 bases; nucleotides outside the gene matches: 5. CDR1 and CDR2 from the germline V gene are WSHSY and SAAADI. The CDR3 is 14 amino acids. CDR3 in DNA: TGCGCCAGCAGGCGGACAGGACGCTCCTACGAGCAGTACTTC. Amino acid sequence: CASRRTGRSYEQYF.

The chain couples TRBV18 to TRBJ1-2, with 9 bases lining up with TRBD1. V lost 3 bases and J lost 7; bases outside the gene matches: 3. The CDR3 runs 13 residues. Germline lookup yields CDR1 KGHSH and CDR2 LQKENI. As DNA, the CDR3 is TGTGCCAGCTCACCGGGACAGGGTACTGGCTACACCTTC. Amino acids: CASSPGQGTGYTF.

The chain has TRBV5-1 and TRBJ1-1; TRBD1 matches 9 bases. Germline V CDR1 and CDR2: SGHRS, YFSETQ. This CDR3 has 14 residues. Trimming removed 3 bases from V and 4 bases from J; junction bases left unmatched: 4. DNA for the CDR3: TGCGCCAGCAGCTGGACAGGGGAGTTCACTGAAGCTTTCTTT. Residues: CASSWTGEFTEAFF.

V and J are TRBV10-3 and TRBJ2-5; 8 nucleotides match TRBD1. CDR3 length: 13 amino acids. Looked up from germline, CDR1 is ENHRY and CDR2 is SYGVKD. Losses at the gene ends were 4 bases for V and 7 bases for J; bases not matched to a gene: 5. CDR3 amino acids: CAISVDRGGTQYF. The CDR3 DNA is TGTGCCATCAGTGTTGACAGGGGTGGGACCCAGTACTTC.

This CDR3 reads CASSGGLAINTDTQYF. The CDR3 nucleotides read TGTGCCAGCAGCGGGGGACTAGCCATCAACACAGATACGCAGTATTTT. V and J are TRBV9 and TRBJ2-3; TRBD2 aligns across 9 bases. Germline lookup yields CDR1 SGDLS and CDR2 YYNGEE. The CDR3 consists of 16 residues. Trimming cost V 3 bases and J 2 bases; bases outside gene matches: 7.

The chain employs TRBV7-9 and TRBJ1-1, with D uncertain. This CDR3 contains 13 residues. V was trimmed by 2 bases and J by 0 bases, leaving 4 bases between them. CDR1 is SEHNR and CDR2 is FQNEAQ in the germline V gene (reference sequence). The CDR3 spells CASSLSMNTEAFF. Here the CDR3 DNA reads TGTGCCAGCAGCTTATCCATGAACACTGAAGCTTTCTTT.

This clone was picked up a small number of times. V is TRBV6-5 and J is TRBJ1-1; D unresolved. Trimming removed 4 bases at V and 0 bases at J, with 3 bases between. The CDR3 covers 12 residues. CDR1 and CDR2 from the germline V gene are MNHEY and SVGAGI. The CDR3 sequence: CASSSVNTEAFF. In nucleotides, the CDR3 is TGTGCCAGCAGTTCCGTGAACACTGAAGCTTTCTTT.

V usage is TRBV4-3 and J usage is TRBJ1-4; D call uncertain. There are 15 residues in the CDR3. Germline V lookup: CDR1 LGHNA, CDR2 YSLEER. The germline V and J ends were trimmed by 0 bases and 0 bases, with 5 bases remaining between them. The chain's CDR3 is CASSQDGATNEKLFF. In DNA form, the CDR3 reads TGCGCCAGCAGCCAAGACGGTGCAACTAATGAAAAACTGTTTTTT.

The chain uses TRBV10-3 and TRBJ2-3; 8 bases fit TRBD1. Germline V gene lookup returns CDR1 ENHRY and CDR2 SYGVKD. The CDR3 covers 14 residues. J was trimmed by 4 bases and V by 7 bases; bases with no gene match: 7. CDR3 coding DNA: TGTGCCATCAATTTCAGGGGGCCATCAGATACGCAGTATTTT. Translation: CAINFRGPSDTQYF.

The sample holds a few counts of this clone. The chain couples TRBV5-1 to TRBJ1-5; D is uncertain. In germline, CDR1 is SGHRS, CDR2 YFSETQ. V was cut by 1 base and J by 10 bases, with 15 bases left in between. CDR3 length: 14 amino acids. CDR3 DNA sequence: TGCGCCAGCAGCTTGCAAAGGGAGCCGGAACCCCAGCATTTT. Protein: CASSLQREPEPQHF. The variable domain in full, with the rest retrieved from reference TRBV5-1 and TRBJ1-5, is KAGVTQTPRYLIKTRGQQVTLSCSPISGHRSVSWYQQTPGQGLQFLFEYFSETQRNKGNFPGRFSGRQFSNSRSEMNVSTLELGDSALYLCASSLQREPEPQHFGDGTRLSIL.

The chain couples TRBV18 to TRBJ2-1; no definite D call. The CDR3 length is 14 residues. The germline V gene has CDR1 KGHSH and CDR2 LQKENI. Between the trimmed V and J ends, which lost 2 bases and 8 bases, there was a span of 13 bases. The CDR3 DNA reads as TGTGCCAGCTCACCAGATCTGGTAATAGATGAGCAGTTCTTC. This gives the protein CASSPDLVIDEQFF.

V gene TRBV28 combines with J gene TRBJ2-7; 8 bases fit TRBD1. The trim removed 2 bases at V and 10 bases at J, leaving 7 bases unmatched. CDR1 is MDHEN, CDR2 SYDVKM, per germline. The CDR3 is 13 residues long. CDR3 DNA: TGTGCCAGCAGTTTACCCGGGACAGGCGCACAGTACTTC. As protein: CASSLPGTGAQYF.

The genes are TRBV30 and TRBJ1-6, with no clear D. This CDR3 spans 16 amino acids. Germline CDR1 and CDR2: GTSNPN and SVGIG (reference sequence). Trimming took 3 bases from V and 0 from J, leaving 12 bases between them. In DNA, the CDR3 is TGTGCCTGGAGAGGCCGGGAGAGCTCCTATAATTCACCCCTCCACTTT. It codes for CAWRGRESSYNSPLHF.

V gene TRBV4-3 combines with J gene TRBJ2-4; TRBD2 aligns across 11 bases. The CDR3 covers 17 residues. With V trimmed by 0 bases and J by 6 bases, 7 bases remained unmatched. Per germline, CDR1 LGHNA and CDR2 YSLEER. CDR3 sequence: CASSQDLAGGKINIQYF. The CDR3 bases are TGCGCCAGCAGCCAAGATCTAGCGGGGGGTAAAATAAACATTCAGTACTTC.

The chain combines TRBV24-1 with TRBJ2-2; 7 bases are a match to TRBD1. V dropped 7 bases and J dropped 1; count of bases not matched to a gene: 5. CDR1 and CDR2 (germline): KGHDR, SFDVKD. The CDR3 consists of 15 residues. The CDR3 protein is CATRPRTGNTGELFF. CDR3 coding DNA: TGTGCCACCAGGCCCCGGACAGGGAACACCGGGGAGCTGTTTTTT.

CDR3 sequence: CATHEQGRETQYF. Here the CDR3 DNA reads TGTGCCACCCACGAACAGGGGAGGGAGACCCAGTACTTC. V gene TRBV28 combines with J gene TRBJ2-5, with D possibly TRBD1 on 7 matching bases. V shed 10 bases and J shed 5 bases, with 17 bases lying between them. The CDR3 has 13 residues. Germline lookup yields CDR1 MDHEN and CDR2 SYDVKM.

The chain uses TRBV24-1 and TRBJ1-4, with D possibly being TRBD1 (6 bases). Germline V gene lookup returns CDR1 KGHDR and CDR2 SFDVKD. The CDR3 extends over 17 amino acids. V was trimmed by 3 bases and J by 3 bases, leaving 16 bases between them. This CDR3 is CATSDPSPQGANEKLFF. CDR3 nucleotides: TGTGCCACCAGTGATCCCTCCCCACAGGGCGCTAATGAAAAACTGTTTTTT.

V gene TRBV29-1 combines with J gene TRBJ1-2, with TRBD1 identical over 9 bases. Germline V gene lookup returns CDR1 SQVTM and CDR2 ANQGSEA. The CDR3 length is 13 residues. Trimming cost V 6 bases and J 4 bases; bases outside gene matches: 6. CDR3 DNA: TGCAGCGTACGGGACAGGGTAGGCTATGGCTACACCTTC. Translation gives CSVRDRVGYGYTF. Using reference TRBV29-1 and TRBJ1-2 for the parts outside the CDR3, the full variable domain is SAVISQKPSRDICQRGTSLTIQCQVDSQVTMMFWYRQQPGQSLTLIATANQGSEATYESGFVIDKFPISRPNLTFSTLTVSNMSPEDSSIYLCSVRDRVGYGYTFGSGTRLTVV.

The chain links TRBV27 to TRBJ1-1; no clear D gene. The germline V gene has CDR1 MNHEY and CDR2 SMNVEV (reference sequence). V lost 4 bases, J lost 4 bases, and 22 bases lay in between. There are 17 residues in the CDR3. The CDR3 region has the DNA TGTGCCAGCAGTTCCACGGCGGATATCATACCGACCACTGAAGCTTTCTTT. This sequence encodes CASSSTADIIPTTEAFF.

DNA of the CDR3: TGTGCCAGCAGCGCCTACAGTAACTCTAACTATGGCTACACCTTC. It is translated as CASSAYSNSNYGYTF. The chain is built from TRBV9 and TRBJ1-2; unclear D gene. V lost 3 bases to trimming and J lost 0 bases, with 12 bases between them. Per germline, CDR1 SGDLS and CDR2 YYNGEE. This CDR3 comprises 15 residues.

This clone appeared a few times. V usage is TRBV7-2 and J usage is TRBJ2-5; D is perhaps TRBD2 (6 bases). This CDR3 has 13 amino acids. Germline V gene data show CDR1 as SGHTA and CDR2 as FQGNSA. Trimming removed 7 bases at V and 5 bases at J, with 14 bases between. CDR3 DNA sequence: TGTGCCAGCACCCTTGGGGGGTTTGAGACCCAGTACTTC. This translates into CASTLGGFETQYF.

V usage is TRBV5-6 and J usage is TRBJ1-6, with D maybe TRBD1 (6 bases). Trimming took 5 bases from V and 8 from J, leaving 14 bases between them. Germline values: CDR1 SGHDT, CDR2 YYEEEE. The CDR3 contains 14 residues. The CDR3 DNA reads TGTGCCAGCAGAGTTACAGGGAGAGATTCACCCCTCCACTTT. This encodes CASRVTGRDSPLHF.

V usage is TRBV25-1 and J usage is TRBJ2-7; TRBD2 might be the D (7 bases). Trimming pared 2 bases from V and 2 bases from J, leaving 13 bases between. The germline CDR1 and CDR2 sequences are MGHDK and SYGVNS. The CDR3 contains 15 residues. The CDR3 here is CASSEGRDIAYEQYF. The CDR3 bases are TGTGCCAGCAGTGAAGGGAGGGACATAGCCTACGAGCAGTACTTC.

V usage is TRBV3-1 (or the pseudogene TRBV3-2) and J usage is TRBJ2-7; D gene ambiguous. The V end was cut by 1 base, the J end by 1 base, with 8 bases between. CDR3 length equals 14 residues. The germline V gene encodes CDR1 LGHDT and CDR2 YNNKEL (reference sequence). Here the CDR3 DNA reads TGTGCCAGCAGCCAAGGTACCCTATCCTACGAGCAGTACTTC. This sequence encodes CASSQGTLSYEQYF.

The J gene is TRBJ2-2, the V gene TRBV5-6, with 8 bases lining up with TRBD1. Unmatched junction bases numbered 7, after V lost 1 base and J lost 5 bases. The CDR3 totals 16 residues. Germline V gives CDR1 SGHDT, CDR2 YYEEEE. The CDR3: CASSLTDRAKTGELFF. The CDR3 DNA reads as TGTGCCAGCAGCTTGACGGACAGGGCAAAGACCGGGGAGCTGTTTTTT.